This T cell receptor (beta chain) was profiled in a study of immune reconstitution after stem cell transplant in scleroderma (dated by TCRdb to 2017 to 2019). This clonotype is considered medium-sized (0.01 to 0.1%). Its recognized antigen is unknown. No much larger clone exists at a distance of one base, and base qualities are not known. Library generation was performed with RT-PCR. For sequencing, an Illumina MiSeq was employed. TCRdb reprocessing: public reads trimmed at Q25 with fastp, clones called with MiXCR, in-frame beta chains kept. Rows merge per CDR3 protein into single entries with the most common DNA and genes. A total of roughly 2,600 distinct CDR3 sequences appear in this sample, 3.6% of them only once. In total, the top ten clones hold approximately 3% of the sample. Compared with germline, V lacks 1 base and J lacks 5 bases; bases without a gene match: 9. As encoded in the germline V gene (reference sequence), CDR1 is DFQATT while CDR2 is SNEGSKA. The CDR3 runs 15 residues from the cysteine to the phenylalanine. The entry retains the CDR3 DNA only, 45 bases that are in frame from base 1.

The TCR comes from a human donor with systemic sclerosis. Rearrangement joined TRBV20-1 to TRBJ2-3; the junction holds 7 bases that match TRBD2. Sampling was done before or after autologous hematopoietic stem cell transplantation (not recorded which). The CDR3 in this case is CSARVPGGREDTQYF. The bases read TGCAGTGCTAGAGTCCCGGGGGGTAGGGAAGATACGCAGTATTTT.